This T cell receptor beta chain was recovered during a study of blood T cell repertoires in COVID-19. Some clones are missing from TCRdb's copy, which holds only in-frame ones; the method was immunoSEQ multiplex PCR. Of 300,000 to 400,000 clones listed, roughly nine tenths are singletons. The sequence came from a woman in her thirties with COVID-19, enrolled during active disease. The sequencing input was peripheral blood.

The DNA of the CDR3 is TGTGCCAGCAGTTGGGCTGGCAGGGGGCTCGAGCAGTACGTC. Translating gives CASSWAGRGLEQYV. This rearrangement joins TRBV6-2 or TRBV6-3 to TRBJ2-7; 8 positions agree with TRBD1. Germline lookup yields CDR1 MNHEY and CDR2 SVGEGT. J gave up 6 bases and V 4 bases, and 8 bases lay outside the gene matches. There are 14 residues in the CDR3.